Only a few counts were recorded for the clone carrying this T cell receptor beta chain. CDR3 length: 13 residues. Germline V gene sequence: CDR1 MNHNY, CDR2 SVGAGI (reference sequence). V shed 0 bases and J shed 5 bases, with 7 bases lying between them. Method: immunoSEQ multiplex PCR; TCRdb's copy keeps in-frame clones and lacks some. The sample shows tens of thousands of clones, about 85% of them seen only once. The data derive from a study of T cells in tumors after PD-1 blockade. Overall study: Peripheral blood samples averaged roughly 40,000 unique clonotypes and 113,528 templates.

The clonotype comes from a human donor with basal cell carcinoma. The V and J genes are TRBV6-6 and TRBJ1-1; no clear D. This specimen was PBMCs, taken before anti-PD-1 treatment. The CDR3 nucleotides are TGTGCCAGCAGTTACTCCCAAGTTACTGAAGCTTTCTTT. Its translation: CASSYSQVTEAFF.